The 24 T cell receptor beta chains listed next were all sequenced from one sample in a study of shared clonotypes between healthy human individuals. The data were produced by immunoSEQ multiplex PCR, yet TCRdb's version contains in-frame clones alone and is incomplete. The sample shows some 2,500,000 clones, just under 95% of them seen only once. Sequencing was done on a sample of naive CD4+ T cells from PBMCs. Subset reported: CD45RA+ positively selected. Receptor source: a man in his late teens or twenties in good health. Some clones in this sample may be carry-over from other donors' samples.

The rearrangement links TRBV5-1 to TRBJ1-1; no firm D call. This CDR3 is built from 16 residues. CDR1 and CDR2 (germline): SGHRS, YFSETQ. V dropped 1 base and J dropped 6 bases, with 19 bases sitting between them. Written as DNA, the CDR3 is TGCGCCAGCAGCTTGTTACTCCCTGGAGGTAGAGCTGAAGCTTTCTTT. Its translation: CASSLLLPGGRAEAFF.

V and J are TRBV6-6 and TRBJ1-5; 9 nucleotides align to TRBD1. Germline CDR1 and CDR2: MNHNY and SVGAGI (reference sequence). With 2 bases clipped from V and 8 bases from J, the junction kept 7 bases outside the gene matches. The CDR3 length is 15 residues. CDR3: CASSYAGQGEEPQHF. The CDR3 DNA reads TGTGCCAGCAGTTACGCGGGACAGGGTGAGGAGCCCCAGCATTTT.

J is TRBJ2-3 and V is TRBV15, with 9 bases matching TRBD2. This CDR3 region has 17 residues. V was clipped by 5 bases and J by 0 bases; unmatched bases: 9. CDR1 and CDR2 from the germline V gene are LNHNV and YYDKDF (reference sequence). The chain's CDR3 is CATSPRAGGTSTDTQYF. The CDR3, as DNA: TGTGCCACCAGCCCCAGGGCGGGAGGGACTAGCACAGATACGCAGTATTTT.

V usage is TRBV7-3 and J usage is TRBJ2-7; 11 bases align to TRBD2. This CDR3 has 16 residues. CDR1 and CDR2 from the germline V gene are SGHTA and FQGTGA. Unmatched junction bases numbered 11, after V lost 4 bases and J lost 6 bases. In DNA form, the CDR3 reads TGTGCCAGCAGCTCTCAACTAGCGGGAGACAAGGGCGAGCAGTACTTC. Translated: CASSSQLAGDKGEQYF. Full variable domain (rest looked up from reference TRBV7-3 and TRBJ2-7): GAGVSQTPSNKVTEKGKYVELRCDPISGHTALYWYRQSLGQGPEFLIYFQGTGAADDSGLPNDRFFAVRPEGSVSTLKIQRTERGDSAVYLCASSSQLAGDKGEQYFGPGTRLTVT.

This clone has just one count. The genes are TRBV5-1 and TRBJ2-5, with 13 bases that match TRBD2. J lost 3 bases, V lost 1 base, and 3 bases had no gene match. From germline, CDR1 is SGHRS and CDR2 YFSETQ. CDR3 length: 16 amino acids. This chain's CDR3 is CASSLMGTSGEETQYF. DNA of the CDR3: TGCGCCAGCAGCTTGATGGGGACTAGCGGGGAAGAGACCCAGTACTTC.

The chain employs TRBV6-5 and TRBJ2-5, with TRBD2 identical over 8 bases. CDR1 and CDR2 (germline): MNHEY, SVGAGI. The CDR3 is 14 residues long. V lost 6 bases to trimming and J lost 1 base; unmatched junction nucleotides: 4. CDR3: CASRAGTSQETQYF. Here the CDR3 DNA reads TGTGCCAGCAGGGCCGGGACTAGCCAAGAGACCCAGTACTTC.

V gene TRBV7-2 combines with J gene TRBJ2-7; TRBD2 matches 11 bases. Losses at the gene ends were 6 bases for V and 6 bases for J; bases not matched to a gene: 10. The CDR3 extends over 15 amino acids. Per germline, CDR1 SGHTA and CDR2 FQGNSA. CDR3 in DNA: TGTGCCAGCAGGTTTAGACTAGCGGGATCGGGCGAGCAGTACTTC. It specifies CASRFRLAGSGEQYF. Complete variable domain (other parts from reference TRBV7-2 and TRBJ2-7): GAGVSQSPSNKVTEKGKDVELRCDPISGHTALYWYRQSLGQGLEFLIYFQGNSAPDKSGLPSDRFSAERTGGSVSTLTIQRTQQEDSAVYLCASRFRLAGSGEQYFGPGTRLTVT.

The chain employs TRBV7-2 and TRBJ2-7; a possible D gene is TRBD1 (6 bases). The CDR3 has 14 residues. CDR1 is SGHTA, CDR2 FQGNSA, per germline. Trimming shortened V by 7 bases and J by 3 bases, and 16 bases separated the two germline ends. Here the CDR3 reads CASTEGVGLYEQYF. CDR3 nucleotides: TGTGCCAGCACAGAGGGGGTCGGCCTCTACGAGCAGTACTTC.

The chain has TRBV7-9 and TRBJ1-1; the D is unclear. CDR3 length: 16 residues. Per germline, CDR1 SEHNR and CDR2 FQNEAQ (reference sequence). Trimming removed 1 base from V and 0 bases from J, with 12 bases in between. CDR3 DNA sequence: TGTGCCAGCAGCTTAGGGCTCGGCAGGCTGAACACTGAAGCTTTCTTT. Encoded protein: CASSLGLGRLNTEAFF.

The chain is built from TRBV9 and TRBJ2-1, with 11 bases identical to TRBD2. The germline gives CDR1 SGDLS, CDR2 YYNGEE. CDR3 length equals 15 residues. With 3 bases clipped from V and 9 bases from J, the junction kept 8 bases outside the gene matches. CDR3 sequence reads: CASSGGGLAGGEQFF. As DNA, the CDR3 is TGTGCCAGCAGCGGAGGGGGGCTAGCGGGAGGTGAGCAGTTCTTC.

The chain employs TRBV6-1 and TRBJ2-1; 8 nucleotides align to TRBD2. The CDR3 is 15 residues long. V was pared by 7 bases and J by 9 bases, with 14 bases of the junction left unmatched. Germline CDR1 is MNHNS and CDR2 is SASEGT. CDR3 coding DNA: TGTGCCAGCACGAAGGCAGCGGGAGAGCCAGGTGAGCAGTTCTTC. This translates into CASTKAAGEPGEQFF.

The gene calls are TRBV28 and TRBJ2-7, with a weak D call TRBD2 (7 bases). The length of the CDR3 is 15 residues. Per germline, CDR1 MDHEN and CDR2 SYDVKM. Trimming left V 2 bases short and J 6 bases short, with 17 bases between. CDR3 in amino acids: CASSLGGGGRFEQYF. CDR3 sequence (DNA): TGTGCCAGCAGTTTAGGGGGAGGGGGGCGCTTCGAGCAGTACTTC.

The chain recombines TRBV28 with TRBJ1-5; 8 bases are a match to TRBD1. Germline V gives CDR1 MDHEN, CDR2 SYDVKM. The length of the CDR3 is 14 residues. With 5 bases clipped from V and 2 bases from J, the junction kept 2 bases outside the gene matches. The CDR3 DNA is TGTGCCAGCAGTCTCAGGGGGCGCAATCAGCCCCAGCATTTT. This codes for CASSLRGRNQPQHF. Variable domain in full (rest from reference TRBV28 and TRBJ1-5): DVKVTQSSRYLVKRTGEKVFLECVQDMDHENMFWYRQDPGLGLRLIYFSYDVKMKEKGDIPEGYSVSREKKERFSLILESASTNQTSMYLCASSLRGRNQPQHFGDGTRLSIL.

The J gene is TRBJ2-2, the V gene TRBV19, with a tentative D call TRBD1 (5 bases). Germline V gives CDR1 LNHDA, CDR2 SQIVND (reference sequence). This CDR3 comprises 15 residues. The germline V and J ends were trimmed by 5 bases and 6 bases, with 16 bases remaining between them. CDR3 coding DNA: TGTGCCAGTAGTTCCCAGGGTATTAGGGCCGGGGAGCTGTTTTTT. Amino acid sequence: CASSSQGIRAGELFF.

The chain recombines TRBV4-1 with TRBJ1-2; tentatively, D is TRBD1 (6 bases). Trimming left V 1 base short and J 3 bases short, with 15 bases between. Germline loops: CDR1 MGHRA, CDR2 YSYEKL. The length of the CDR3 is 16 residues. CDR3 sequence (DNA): TGCGCCAGCAGCCAAGGGGATAAGCAGGGGTACTATGGCTACACCTTC. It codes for CASSQGDKQGYYGYTF.

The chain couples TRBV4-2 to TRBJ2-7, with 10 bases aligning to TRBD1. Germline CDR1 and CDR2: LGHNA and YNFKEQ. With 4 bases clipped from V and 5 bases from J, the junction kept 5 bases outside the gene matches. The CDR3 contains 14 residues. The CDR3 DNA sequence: TGTGCCAGCAGCCTCCTGACAGGGGGCCACGAGCAGTACTTC. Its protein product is CASSLLTGGHEQYF.

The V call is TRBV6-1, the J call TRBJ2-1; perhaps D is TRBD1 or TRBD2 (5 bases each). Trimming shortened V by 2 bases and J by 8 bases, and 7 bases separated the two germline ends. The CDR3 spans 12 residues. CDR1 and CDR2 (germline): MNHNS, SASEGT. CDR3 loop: CASSERGDEQFF. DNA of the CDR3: TGTGCCAGCAGTGAACGGGGCGATGAGCAGTTCTTC.

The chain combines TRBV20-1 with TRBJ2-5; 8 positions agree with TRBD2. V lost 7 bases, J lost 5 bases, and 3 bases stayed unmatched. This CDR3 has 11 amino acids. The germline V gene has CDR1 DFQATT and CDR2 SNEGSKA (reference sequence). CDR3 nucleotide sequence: TGCAGTGGGACTAGCCCGGAGACCCAGTACTTC. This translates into CSGTSPETQYF.

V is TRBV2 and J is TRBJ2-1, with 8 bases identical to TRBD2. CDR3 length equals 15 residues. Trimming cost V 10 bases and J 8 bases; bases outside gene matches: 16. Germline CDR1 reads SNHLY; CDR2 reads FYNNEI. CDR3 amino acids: CAIHYSTSAFDEQFF. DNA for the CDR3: TGTGCCATCCACTACTCGACTAGCGCGTTCGATGAGCAGTTCTTC. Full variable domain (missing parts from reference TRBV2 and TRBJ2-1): EPEVTQTPSHQVTQMGQEVILRCVPISNHLYFYWYRQILGQKVEFLVSFYNNEISEKSEIFDDQFSVERPDGSNFTLKIRSTKLEDSAMYFCAIHYSTSAFDEQFFGPGTRLTVL.

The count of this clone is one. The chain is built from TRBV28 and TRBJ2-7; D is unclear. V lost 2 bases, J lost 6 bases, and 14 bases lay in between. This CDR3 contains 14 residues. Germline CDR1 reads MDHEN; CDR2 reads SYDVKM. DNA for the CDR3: TGTGCCAGCAGTTTAGGGGTTCAACCGGGCGAGCAGTACTTC. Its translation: CASSLGVQPGEQYF.

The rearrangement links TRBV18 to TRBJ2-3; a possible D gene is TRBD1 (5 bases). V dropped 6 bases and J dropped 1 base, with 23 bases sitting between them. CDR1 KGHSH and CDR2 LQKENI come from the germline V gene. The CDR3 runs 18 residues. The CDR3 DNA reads TGTGCCAGCTCTCGCTCTGGCACCTTAAGGGGTGGCACAGATACGCAGTATTTT. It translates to CASSRSGTLRGGTDTQYF.

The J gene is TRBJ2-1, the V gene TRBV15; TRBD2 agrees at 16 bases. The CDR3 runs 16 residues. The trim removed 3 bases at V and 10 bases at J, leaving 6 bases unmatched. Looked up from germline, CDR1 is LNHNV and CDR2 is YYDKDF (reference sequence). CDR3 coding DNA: TGTGCCACCAGCAGGGGACTAGCGGGAGGGCCGAAAGAGCAGTTCTTC. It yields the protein CATSRGLAGGPKEQFF. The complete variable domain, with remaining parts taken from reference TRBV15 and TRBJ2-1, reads DAMVIQNPRYQVTQFGKPVTLSCSQTLNHNVMYWYQQKSSQAPKLLFHYYDKDFNNEADTPDNFQSRRPNTSFCFLDIRSPGLGDTAMYLCATSRGLAGGPKEQFFGPGTRLTVL.

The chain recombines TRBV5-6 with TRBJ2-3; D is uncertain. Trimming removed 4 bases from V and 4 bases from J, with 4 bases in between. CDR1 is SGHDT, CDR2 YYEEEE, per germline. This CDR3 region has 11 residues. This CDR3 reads CASSTSDTQYF. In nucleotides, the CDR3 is TGTGCCAGCAGCACCTCAGATACGCAGTATTTT. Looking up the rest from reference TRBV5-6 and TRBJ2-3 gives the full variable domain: DAGVTQSPTHLIKTRGQQVTLRCSPKSGHDTVSWYQQALGQGPQFIFQYYEEEERQRGNFPDRFSGHQFPNYSSELNVNALLLGDSALYLCASSTSDTQYFGPGTRLTVL.

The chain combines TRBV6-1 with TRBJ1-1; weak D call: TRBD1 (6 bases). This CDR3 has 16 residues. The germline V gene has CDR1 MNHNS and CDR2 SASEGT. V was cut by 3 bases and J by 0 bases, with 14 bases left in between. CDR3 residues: CASSDDHRVMNTEAFF. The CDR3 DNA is TGTGCCAGCAGTGATGATCACAGGGTCATGAACACTGAAGCTTTCTTT.